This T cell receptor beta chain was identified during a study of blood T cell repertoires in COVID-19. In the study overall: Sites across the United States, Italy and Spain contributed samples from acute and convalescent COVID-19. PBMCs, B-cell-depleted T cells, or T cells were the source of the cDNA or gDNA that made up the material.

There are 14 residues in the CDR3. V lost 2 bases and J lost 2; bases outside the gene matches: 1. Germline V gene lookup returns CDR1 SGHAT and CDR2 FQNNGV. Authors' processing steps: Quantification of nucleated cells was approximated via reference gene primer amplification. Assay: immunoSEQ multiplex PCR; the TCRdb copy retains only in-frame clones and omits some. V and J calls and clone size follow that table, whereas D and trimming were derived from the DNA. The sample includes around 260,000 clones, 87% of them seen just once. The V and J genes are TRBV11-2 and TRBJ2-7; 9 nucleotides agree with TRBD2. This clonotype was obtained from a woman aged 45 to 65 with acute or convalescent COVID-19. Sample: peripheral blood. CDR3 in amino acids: CASSLSGGPYEQYF. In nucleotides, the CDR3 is TGTGCCAGCAGCTTAAGCGGGGGGCCCTACGAGCAGTACTTC. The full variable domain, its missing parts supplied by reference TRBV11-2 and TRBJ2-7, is EAGVAQSPRYKIIEKRQSVAFWCNPISGHATLYWYQQILGQGPKLLIQFQNNGVVDDSQLPKDRFSAERLKGVDSTLKIQPAKLEDSAVYLCASSLSGGPYEQYFGPGTRLTVT.